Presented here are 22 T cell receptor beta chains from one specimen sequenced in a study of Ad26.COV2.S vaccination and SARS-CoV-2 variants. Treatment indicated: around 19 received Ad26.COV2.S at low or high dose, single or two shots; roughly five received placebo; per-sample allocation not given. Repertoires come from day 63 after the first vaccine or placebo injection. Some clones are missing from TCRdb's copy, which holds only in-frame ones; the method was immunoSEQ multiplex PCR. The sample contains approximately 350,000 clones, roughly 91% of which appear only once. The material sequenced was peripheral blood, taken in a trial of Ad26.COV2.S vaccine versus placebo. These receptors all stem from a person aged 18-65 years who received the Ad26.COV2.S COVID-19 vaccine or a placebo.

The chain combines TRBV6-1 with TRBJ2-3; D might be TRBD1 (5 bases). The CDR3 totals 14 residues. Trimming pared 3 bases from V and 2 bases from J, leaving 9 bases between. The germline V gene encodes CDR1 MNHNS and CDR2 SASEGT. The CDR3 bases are TGTGCCAGCAGTGAGAACAGGTTCACAGATACGCAGTATTTT. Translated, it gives CASSENRFTDTQYF.

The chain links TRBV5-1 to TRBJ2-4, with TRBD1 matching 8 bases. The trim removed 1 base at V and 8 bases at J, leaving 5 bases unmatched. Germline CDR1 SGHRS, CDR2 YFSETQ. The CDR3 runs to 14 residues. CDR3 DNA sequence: TGCGCCAGCAGCTTGTCTGGACAGGGAGACATTCAGTACTTC. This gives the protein CASSLSGQGDIQYF. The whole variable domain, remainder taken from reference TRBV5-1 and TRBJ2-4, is KAGVTQTPRYLIKTRGQQVTLSCSPISGHRSVSWYQQTPGQGLQFLFEYFSETQRNKGNFPGRFSGRQFSNSRSEMNVSTLELGDSALYLCASSLSGQGDIQYFGAGTRLSVL.

The CDR3 coding sequence is TGTGCCAGCAGCTTAGTTGGCATAAACTATGGCTACACCTTC. Translated: CASSLVGINYGYTF. The chain links TRBV7-9 to TRBJ1-2, with D hard to call. CDR3 length: 14 residues. Trimming left V 1 base short and J 2 bases short, with 8 bases between. CDR1 and CDR2 from the germline V gene are SEHNR and FQNEAQ (reference sequence).

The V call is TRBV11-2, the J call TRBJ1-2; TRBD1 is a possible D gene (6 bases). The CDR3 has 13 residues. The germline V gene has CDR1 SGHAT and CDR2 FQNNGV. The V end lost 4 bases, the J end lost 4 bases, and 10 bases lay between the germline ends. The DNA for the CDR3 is TGTGCCAGCAGCTCTGGGGGGCCCTATGGCTACACCTTC. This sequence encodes CASSSGGPYGYTF.

For the CDR3, the DNA is TGCAGCGTTGATACTGGGTCTGAAAAACTGTTTTTT. It specifies CSVDTGSEKLFF. The J gene is TRBJ1-4, the V gene TRBV29-1, with D hard to call. V lost 3 bases to trimming and J lost 7 bases, with 9 bases between them. From germline, CDR1 is SQVTM and CDR2 ANQGSEA. The CDR3 contains 12 residues.

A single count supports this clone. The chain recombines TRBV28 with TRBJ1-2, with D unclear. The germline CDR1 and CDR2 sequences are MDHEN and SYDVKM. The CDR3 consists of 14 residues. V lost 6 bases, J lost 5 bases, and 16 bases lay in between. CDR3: CASRPGKMGYGYTF. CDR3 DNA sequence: TGTGCCAGCAGGCCCGGGAAGATGGGGTATGGCTACACCTTC.

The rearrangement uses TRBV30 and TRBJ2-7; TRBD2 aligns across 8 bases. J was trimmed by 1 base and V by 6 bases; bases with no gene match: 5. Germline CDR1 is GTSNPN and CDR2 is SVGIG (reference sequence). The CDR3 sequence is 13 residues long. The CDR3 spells CACGTRKSYEQYF. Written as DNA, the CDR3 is TGTGCCTGCGGGACTAGAAAATCCTACGAGCAGTACTTC.

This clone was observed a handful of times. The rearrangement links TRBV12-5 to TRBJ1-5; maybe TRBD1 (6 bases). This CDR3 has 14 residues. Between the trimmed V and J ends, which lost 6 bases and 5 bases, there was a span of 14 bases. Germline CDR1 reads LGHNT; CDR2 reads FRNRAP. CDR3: CASGLGQFDQPQHF. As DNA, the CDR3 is TGTGCTAGTGGCCTTGGACAGTTTGATCAGCCCCAGCATTTT.

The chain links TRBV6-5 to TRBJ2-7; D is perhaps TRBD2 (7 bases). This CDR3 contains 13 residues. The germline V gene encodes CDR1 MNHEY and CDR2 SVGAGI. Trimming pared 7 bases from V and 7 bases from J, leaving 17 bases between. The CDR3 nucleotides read TGTGCCAGCACCCCCCGGGGGGCCGGGGAGCAGTACTTC. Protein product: CASTPRGAGEQYF.

The CDR3 region has the DNA TGTGCCAGTAGCAGGACGTCGAGTTCCTACGAGCAGTACTTC. Protein: CASSRTSSSYEQYF. V is TRBV19 and J is TRBJ2-7; no clear D gene. This CDR3 comprises 14 residues. CDR1 is LNHDA and CDR2 is SQIVND in the germline V gene (reference sequence). Trimming removed 6 bases at V and 1 base at J, with 13 bases between.

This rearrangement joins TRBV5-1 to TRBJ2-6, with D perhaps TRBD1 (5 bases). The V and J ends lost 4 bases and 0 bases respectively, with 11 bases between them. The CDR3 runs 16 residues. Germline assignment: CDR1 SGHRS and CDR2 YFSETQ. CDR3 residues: CASSPAGNSGANVLTF. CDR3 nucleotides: TGCGCCAGCAGCCCTGCAGGGAACTCTGGGGCCAACGTCCTGACTTTC.

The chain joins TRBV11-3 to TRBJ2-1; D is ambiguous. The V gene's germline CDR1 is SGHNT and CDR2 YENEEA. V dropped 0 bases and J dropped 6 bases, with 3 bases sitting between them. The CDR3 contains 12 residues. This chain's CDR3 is CASSLDFNEQFF. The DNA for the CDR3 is TGTGCCAGCAGCTTAGATTTCAATGAGCAGTTCTTC.

The CDR3 nucleotides are TGTGCCAGCAGCTTAGCTAGCGGGGGCACCTACGAGCAGTACTTC. Protein: CASSLASGGTYEQYF. J is TRBJ2-7 and V is TRBV11-2, with 10 bases identical to TRBD2. This CDR3 has 15 residues. The germline V gene encodes CDR1 SGHAT and CDR2 FQNNGV. Losses at the gene ends were 1 base for V and 2 bases for J; bases not matched to a gene: 2.

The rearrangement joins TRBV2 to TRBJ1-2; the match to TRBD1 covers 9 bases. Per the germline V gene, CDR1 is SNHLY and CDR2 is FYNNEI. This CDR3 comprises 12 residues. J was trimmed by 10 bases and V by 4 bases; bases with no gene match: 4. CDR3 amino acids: CASSGDREDYTF. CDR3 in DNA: TGTGCCAGCAGTGGGGACAGGGAGGACTACACCTTC.

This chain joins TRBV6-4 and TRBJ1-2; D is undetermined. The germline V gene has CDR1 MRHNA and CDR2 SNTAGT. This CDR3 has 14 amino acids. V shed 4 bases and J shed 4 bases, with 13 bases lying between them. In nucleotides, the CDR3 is TGTGCCAGCAGTGCGCGCAGGCTTCGCTATGGCTACACCTTC. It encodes CASSARRLRYGYTF.

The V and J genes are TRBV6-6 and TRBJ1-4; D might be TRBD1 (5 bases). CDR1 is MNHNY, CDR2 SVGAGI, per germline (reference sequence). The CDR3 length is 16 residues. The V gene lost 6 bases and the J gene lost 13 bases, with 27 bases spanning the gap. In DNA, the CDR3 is TGTGCCAGCAGCCCTCCCAAGGCGGGGCCACTGTGGGGACTGTTTTTT. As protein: CASSPPKAGPLWGLFF.

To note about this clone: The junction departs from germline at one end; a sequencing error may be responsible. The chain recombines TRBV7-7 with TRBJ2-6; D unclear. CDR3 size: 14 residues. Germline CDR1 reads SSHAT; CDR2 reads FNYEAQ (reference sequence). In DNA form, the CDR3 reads TGTGCTAGCAGCCCCCTCTCTGGGGCCAACGTCCTGACTTTC. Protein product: CASSPLSGANVLTF.

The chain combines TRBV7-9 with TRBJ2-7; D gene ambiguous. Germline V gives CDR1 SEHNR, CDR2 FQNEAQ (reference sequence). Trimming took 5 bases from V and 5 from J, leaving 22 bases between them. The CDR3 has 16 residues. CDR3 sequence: CASSVSWAPRSHEQYF. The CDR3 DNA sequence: TGTGCCAGCAGCGTTTCCTGGGCCCCCCGGAGCCACGAGCAGTACTTC.

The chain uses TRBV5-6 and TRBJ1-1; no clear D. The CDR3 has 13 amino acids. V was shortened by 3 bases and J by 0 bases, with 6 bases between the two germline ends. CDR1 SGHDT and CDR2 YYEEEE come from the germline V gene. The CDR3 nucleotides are TGTGCCAGCAGCTCAGTCATGAACACTGAAGCTTTCTTT. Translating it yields CASSSVMNTEAFF. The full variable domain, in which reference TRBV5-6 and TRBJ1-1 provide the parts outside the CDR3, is DAGVTQSPTHLIKTRGQQVTLRCSPKSGHDTVSWYQQALGQGPQFIFQYYEEEERQRGNFPDRFSGHQFPNYSSELNVNALLLGDSALYLCASSSVMNTEAFFGQGTRLTVV.

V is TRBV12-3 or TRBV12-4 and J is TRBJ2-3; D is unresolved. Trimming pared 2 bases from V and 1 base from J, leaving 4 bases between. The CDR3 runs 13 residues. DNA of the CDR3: TGTGCCAGCAGTTTAACCCGCACAGATACGCAGTATTTT. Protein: CASSLTRTDTQYF.

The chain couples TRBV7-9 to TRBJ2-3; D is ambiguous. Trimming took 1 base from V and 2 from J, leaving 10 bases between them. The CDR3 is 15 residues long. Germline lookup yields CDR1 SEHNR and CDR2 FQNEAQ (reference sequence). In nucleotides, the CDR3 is TGTGCCAGCAGCTTAGTGGGCGGTAACACAGATACGCAGTATTTT. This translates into CASSLVGGNTDTQYF.

The CDR3 reads CASSLSGMAGEKLFF. In nucleotides, the CDR3 is TGTGCCAGCAGCTTGTCAGGGATGGCAGGTGAAAAACTGTTTTTT. This chain uses TRBV7-3 with TRBJ1-4; possibly TRBD1 for D (5 bases). CDR1 SGHTA and CDR2 FQGTGA come from the germline V gene. V lost 3 bases to trimming and J lost 7 bases, with 15 bases between them. This CDR3 is built from 15 residues.